The T cell receptor beta chain described here comes from a study of T-cell memory formation after mild COVID-19. In the study overall: Most TCR clusters belonged to a single donor.

A word on this clonotype: The antigen remains unidentified.

This CDR3 spans 13 amino acids. V was pared by 0 bases and J by 0 bases, with 4 bases between. CDR1 is GTSNPN, CDR2 SVGIG, per germline (reference sequence). 5'RACE, which relied on constant-segment primers, yielded TCR alpha and TCR beta cDNA libraries carrying sample barcodes and UMIs. TCRdb processed the 5' RACE reads anew with MiXCR; each CDR3 protein has one entry. Among roughly 400,000 distinct CDR3 sequences listed, approximately 25% were seen once. Findings of the study overall: CD4/CD8 balance held among clones contracting day 15 to 85, and later expanders leaned CD4+. For second-wave clones that peaked at day 37, SARS-CoV-2 specificity went unverified.

The sequenced sample consisted of PBMCs or a T cell subset sorted from them (not recorded which). J is TRBJ2-3 and V is TRBV30; no reliable D call. The source is an adult woman who had mild COVID-19 (a few samples of this study predate the infection). Cell type and time point are not known. For the CDR3, the DNA is TGTGCCTGGAGTGTAACTAGCACAGATACGCAGTATTTT. It is translated as CAWSVTSTDTQYF.